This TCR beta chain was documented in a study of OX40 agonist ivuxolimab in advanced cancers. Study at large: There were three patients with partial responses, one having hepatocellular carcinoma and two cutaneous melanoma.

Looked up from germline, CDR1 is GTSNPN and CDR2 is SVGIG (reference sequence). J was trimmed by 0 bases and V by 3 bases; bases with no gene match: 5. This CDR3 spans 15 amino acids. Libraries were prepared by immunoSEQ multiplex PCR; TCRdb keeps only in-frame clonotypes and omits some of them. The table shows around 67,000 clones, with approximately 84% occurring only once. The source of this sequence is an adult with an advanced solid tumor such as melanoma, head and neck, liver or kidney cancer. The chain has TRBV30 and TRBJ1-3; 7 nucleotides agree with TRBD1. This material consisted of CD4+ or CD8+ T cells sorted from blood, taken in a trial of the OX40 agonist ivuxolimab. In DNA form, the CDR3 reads TGTGCCTGGAGCCCAACAGGGGCCTCTGGAAACACCATATATTTT. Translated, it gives CAWSPTGASGNTIYF.